What follows are 29 T cell receptor beta chains derived from one specimen sequenced in a study of monozygotic twins with cystic fibrosis. Measured with immunoSEQ multiplex PCR; TCRdb has only the in-frame clones, and not every one. The table records about 9,600 clones, around 93% of them present only once. Input material: blood. These receptors all stem from a boy aged 2 to 10 with cystic fibrosis.

This chain joins TRBV15 and TRBJ2-3, with 8 nucleotides matching TRBD2. J was trimmed by 3 bases and V by 5 bases; bases with no gene match: 10. Germline V gene lookup returns CDR1 LNHNV and CDR2 YYDKDF (reference sequence). The CDR3 is 16 residues long. For the CDR3, the DNA is TGTGCCACCAGCCGCCGGGCGGGGGGCCTTACAGATACGCAGTATTTT. Translation: CATSRRAGGLTDTQYF.

The chain employs TRBV19 and TRBJ1-5, with D uncertain. The CDR3 contains 14 residues. The V and J ends lost 8 bases and 3 bases respectively, with 14 bases between them. Germline loops: CDR1 LNHDA, CDR2 SQIVND (reference sequence). The DNA of the CDR3 is TGTGCCAGTTCTGCTGGGTTGTCCAATCAGCCCCAGCATTTT. It encodes CASSAGLSNQPQHF.

The chain couples TRBV5-4 to TRBJ2-7; D assignment may be TRBD1 or TRBD2 (5 bases each). V lost 1 base to trimming and J lost 6 bases, with 17 bases between them. Germline-derived CDR1 and CDR2 are SGHNT and YYREEE (reference sequence). The CDR3 runs 15 residues. This CDR3 reads CASSLPGPGGSEQYF. Written as DNA, the CDR3 is TGTGCCAGCAGCTTGCCGGGGCCCGGTGGTAGCGAGCAGTACTTC.

The chain recombines TRBV11-2 with TRBJ1-1, with D perhaps TRBD1 (6 bases). Trimming shortened V by 5 bases and J by 1 base, and 11 bases separated the two germline ends. Germline loops: CDR1 SGHAT, CDR2 FQNNGV. The CDR3 sequence is 14 residues long. The CDR3 region is CASSLRTENTEAFF. DNA of the CDR3: TGTGCCAGCAGCCTCAGGACAGAGAACACTGAAGCTTTCTTT.

This chain uses TRBV6-6 with TRBJ2-7, with 10 bases lining up with TRBD2. This CDR3 has 15 residues. After removal of 7 bases from V and 6 bases from J, the junction contained 12 bases not matched to a gene. Germline V CDR1 and CDR2: MNHNY, SVGAGI (reference sequence). The CDR3 reads CASTDSGGPLGEQYV. The CDR3, as DNA: TGTGCCAGCACCGATAGCGGGGGGCCTTTGGGCGAGCAGTACGTC.

This sequence joins TRBV19 and TRBJ2-7, with 7 nucleotides matching TRBD1. The V gene's germline CDR1 is LNHDA and CDR2 SQIVND (reference sequence). The CDR3 spans 14 residues. Losses at the gene ends were 6 bases for V and 0 bases for J; bases not matched to a gene: 5. CDR3 amino acids: CASSTDRSSYEQYF. The CDR3 nucleotides read TGTGCCAGTAGCACGGACAGGAGCTCCTACGAGCAGTACTTC.

This clone is a singleton in its sample. The genes are TRBV4-3 and TRBJ2-3; D unresolved. Trimming stripped 0 bases from V and 5 bases from J, with 3 bases between. Germline V gene sequence: CDR1 LGHNA, CDR2 YSLEER. This CDR3 comprises 12 residues. CDR3 sequence (DNA): TGCGCCAGCAGCCAAGAGGGAGATACGCAGTATTTT. Translated: CASSQEGDTQYF.

DNA for the CDR3: TGCGCCAGCAGCCAAGATTGGACTCTTTCCTACGAGCAGTACTTC. Translation: CASSQDWTLSYEQYF. V is TRBV4-3 and J is TRBJ2-7; perhaps TRBD2 as D (5 bases). Germline V gene sequence: CDR1 LGHNA, CDR2 YSLEER. Trimming removed 0 bases at V and 1 base at J, with 10 bases between. This CDR3 comprises 15 residues.

The chain joins TRBV6-1 to TRBJ2-2; unclear D gene. The V and J ends lost 2 bases and 4 bases respectively, with 8 bases between them. The CDR3 consists of 14 residues. In germline, CDR1 is MNHNS, CDR2 SASEGT. CDR3 sequence (DNA): TGTGCCAGCAGTGAATATAGAATCACCGGGGAGCTGTTTTTT. Its translation: CASSEYRITGELFF.

This clone showed up just a few times. V and J are TRBV18 and TRBJ1-5; D gene uncertain. V was clipped by 3 bases and J by 3 bases, with 9 bases between them. Germline V gene lookup returns CDR1 KGHSH and CDR2 LQKENI. The CDR3 covers 14 residues. CDR3 residues: CASSPWGSNQPQHF. In DNA, the CDR3 is TGTGCCAGCTCACCCTGGGGTTCCAATCAGCCCCAGCATTTT.

In DNA, the CDR3 is TGTGCCAGCAGACGGGGTTTGTTCACCGGGGAGCTGTTTTTT. Amino acids: CASRRGLFTGELFF. The J gene is TRBJ2-2, the V gene TRBV4-2; tentative D call: TRBD2 (5 bases). V was pared by 6 bases and J by 4 bases, with 12 bases between. The CDR3 runs 14 residues. Germline CDR1 reads LGHNA; CDR2 reads YNFKEQ.

The chain carries TRBV4-1 and TRBJ2-5, with D possibly being TRBD1 or TRBD2 (5 bases each). Trimming removed 2 bases at V and 1 base at J, with 17 bases between. The CDR3 covers 17 residues. CDR1 is MGHRA and CDR2 is YSYEKL in the germline V gene. The CDR3 protein is CASSQIPEGDPQETQYF. The CDR3 DNA sequence: TGCGCCAGCAGCCAAATCCCAGAAGGGGACCCCCAAGAGACCCAGTACTTC.

The gene calls are TRBV5-1 and TRBJ2-7; TRBD1 or TRBD2 may be the D gene (5 bases each). V shed 0 bases and J shed 5 bases, with 9 bases lying between them. Per the germline V gene, CDR1 is SGHRS and CDR2 is YFSETQ. CDR3 length equals 13 residues. The CDR3 protein is CASSLGLGDEQYV. CDR3 bases: TGCGCCAGCAGCTTGGGTTTGGGGGACGAGCAGTACGTC.

The rearrangement joins TRBV6-6 to TRBJ2-3; TRBD2 agrees at 8 bases. This CDR3 comprises 15 residues. The germline gives CDR1 MNHNY, CDR2 SVGAGI (reference sequence). Germline trimming cut 5 bases from V and 5 bases from J; bases unmatched to any gene: 9. The CDR3 is CASSSYAGGGDTQYF. The CDR3 region has the DNA TGTGCCAGCAGTAGTTACGCGGGGGGTGGAGATACGCAGTATTTT.

V is TRBV7-9 and J is TRBJ2-7; D might be TRBD1 (6 bases). Germline lookup yields CDR1 SEHNR and CDR2 FQNEAQ (reference sequence). CDR3 length equals 14 residues. V was trimmed by 3 bases and J by 4 bases, leaving 13 bases between them. The CDR3 DNA reads TGTGCCAGCAGCTTTGGAGGACAGTCATACGAGCAGTACTTC. It codes for CASSFGGQSYEQYF.

The chain joins TRBV4-1 to TRBJ2-3, with D unresolved. V was clipped by 4 bases and J by 8 bases, with 22 bases between them. CDR1 and CDR2 (germline): MGHRA, YSYEKL. The CDR3 runs to 16 residues. Here the CDR3 reads CASSPTAPNALSTQYF. The CDR3 nucleotides are TGCGCCAGCAGCCCCACGGCCCCCAATGCATTAAGTACGCAGTATTTT.

The chain has TRBV15 and TRBJ2-6, with no clear D. CDR1 and CDR2 (germline): LNHNV, YYDKDF (reference sequence). CDR3 length: 16 amino acids. Trimming removed 3 bases at V and 0 bases at J, with 9 bases between. CDR3 residues: CATSSYTSSGANVLTF. Written as DNA, the CDR3 is TGTGCCACCAGCAGCTATACGAGCTCTGGGGCCAACGTCCTGACTTTC.

The J gene is TRBJ2-3, the V gene TRBV6-1, with a weak D call TRBD2 (6 bases). The germline gives CDR1 MNHNS, CDR2 SASEGT. The CDR3 is made up of 15 amino acids. The V end lost 1 base, the J end lost 2 bases, and 10 bases lay between the germline ends. The CDR3 DNA reads as TGTGCCAGCAGTGAAGAGATAGCGGTCACAGATACGCAGTATTTT. This encodes CASSEEIAVTDTQYF.

The chain combines TRBV7-9 with TRBJ2-3, with TRBD1 matching over 8 bases. CDR1 and CDR2 from the germline V gene are SEHNR and FQNEAQ (reference sequence). This CDR3 has 14 residues. The trim removed 5 bases at V and 4 bases at J, leaving 5 bases unmatched. CDR3 loop: CASSRQGLADTQYF. The DNA for the CDR3 is TGTGCCAGCAGCCGACAGGGGTTAGCAGATACGCAGTATTTT.

The chain uses TRBV7-2 and TRBJ1-2, with no clear D. V was shortened by 1 base and J by 7 bases, with 10 bases between the two germline ends. The CDR3 extends over 13 amino acids. Germline V lookup: CDR1 SGHTA, CDR2 FQGNSA. As DNA, the CDR3 is TGTGCCAGCAGCTTAGACGGATTGGGTGGCTACACCTTC. This translates into CASSLDGLGGYTF.

The rearrangement links TRBV7-7 to TRBJ2-5; no definite D call. Germline V gene data show CDR1 as SSHAT and CDR2 as FNYEAQ (reference sequence). The V and J ends lost 3 bases and 4 bases respectively, with 15 bases between them. This CDR3 contains 15 residues. The CDR3 bases are TGTGCCAGCAGCTTTTCAGAGATTTGGGGAGAGACCCAGTACTTC. It is translated as CASSFSEIWGETQYF.

This chain links TRBV6-1 with TRBJ2-7, with unresolved D. V was clipped by 4 bases and J by 4 bases, with 8 bases between them. Germline lookup yields CDR1 MNHNS and CDR2 SASEGT. The CDR3 length is 12 residues. For the CDR3, the DNA is TGTGCCAGCAGTGCTTCCGGGTACGAGCAGTACTTC. Protein: CASSASGYEQYF.

The V call is TRBV4-2, the J call TRBJ2-7; 9 bases map to TRBD2. Germline values: CDR1 LGHNA, CDR2 YNFKEQ. This CDR3 is built from 17 residues. J was trimmed by 3 bases and V by 0 bases; bases with no gene match: 9. For the CDR3, the DNA is TGTGCCAGCAGCCAAGAGGCGGGGGGGCGTCCCTACTACGAGCAGTACGTC. Translating it yields CASSQEAGGRPYYEQYV.

Points on this clone: The junction departs from the called germline gene at one end, perhaps through a read error. The gene calls are TRBV11-3 and TRBJ1-1; no clear D. Per the germline V gene, CDR1 is SGHNT and CDR2 is YENEEA. CDR3 length equals 10 residues. The CDR3 bases are TGTGCCAGCAGCTTAGATGGCCAGGTGTTT. Its translation is CASSLDGQVF.

This clone was counted a single time. The chain joins TRBV6-1 to TRBJ1-1; the D is unclear. Germline V gene lookup returns CDR1 MNHNS and CDR2 SASEGT. The CDR3 consists of 13 residues. Trimming took off 4 bases at V and 1 base at J, with 7 bases between the two ends. In DNA form, the CDR3 reads TGTGCCAGCAGTGTGGGAGGGAACACTGAAGCTTTCTTT. Its protein is CASSVGGNTEAFF.

This clone was seen once. This chain joins TRBV4-2 and TRBJ1-2, with D hard to call. Germline assignment: CDR1 LGHNA and CDR2 YNFKEQ. This CDR3 has 14 amino acids. V lost 0 bases and J 8 bases, leaving 13 bases between the germline ends. The CDR3 region has the DNA TGTGCCAGCAGCCAAGAAAGGAGTTTTCGGGGCTACACCTTC. Protein: CASSQERSFRGYTF.

The rearrangement uses TRBV15 and TRBJ2-7, with TRBD1 as a possible D gene (5 bases). This CDR3 has 13 amino acids. Germline values: CDR1 LNHNV, CDR2 YYDKDF (reference sequence). Trimming left V 1 base short and J 3 bases short, with 7 bases between. The DNA for the CDR3 is TGTGCCACCAGCAGAGCGACAGACTACGAGCAGTACGTC. It yields the protein CATSRATDYEQYV.

The V call is TRBV20-1, the J call TRBJ2-1, with D unresolved. Germline CDR1 DFQATT, CDR2 SNEGSKA (reference sequence). The CDR3 is made up of 11 amino acids. Trimming took 0 bases from V and 10 from J, leaving 7 bases between them. The CDR3 here is CSARDLGEQFF. CDR3 coding DNA: TGCAGTGCTAGAGATCTCGGGGAGCAGTTCTTC.

CDR3 amino acids: CASSESASPWETQYF. CDR3 DNA: TGTGCCAGCAGTGAATCAGCAAGCCCCTGGGAGACCCAGTACTTC. The chain recombines TRBV6-1 with TRBJ2-5; D not certain. V gave up 2 bases and J gave up 5 bases, with 15 bases separating them. Germline values: CDR1 MNHNS, CDR2 SASEGT. This CDR3 has 15 amino acids.